Detailed here is one T cell receptor beta chain. This clone was counted between two and nine times. Its antigen remains undetermined. No quality values exist for individual bases; no much larger clone is one base distant. The data are from a study of T cells in narcolepsy (dated by TCRdb to about 2018). Context from the whole study: Patients with narcolepsy type 1 or type 2 (NT1, NT2) and healthy control donors were enrolled in the study. The study sought autoreactive T cells targeting hypocretin neuron self-antigens (hypocretin, TRIB2) in narcolepsy patients, using TCR Vbeta sequencing to track clonotypes in blood and CSF. Summary of the overall study and its limitations: No sequences matching autoreactive T cell clones were contained in some blood memory CD4+ repertoires from patients and controls. Autoreactive clonotypes were reported to be detected serially in the blood of the same patients and of different patients, but not in the blood of healthy controls. Patients and controls had similar numbers of sequenced blood memory CD4+ clonotypes, with averages of about 38,000 in patients and roughly 36,000 in controls. Plots that compared CSF and blood CD4+ T cell clonotypes from the same patient highlighted HCRT-specific and TRIB2-specific autoreactive clonotypes.

Memory CD4+ T cells were sorted ex vivo from peripheral blood of narcolepsy patients and healthy controls for TCR Vbeta sequencing. Libraries were built with the immunoSEQ multiplex PCR assay. Imported from immuneACCESS, the table was reduced by TCRdb to in-frame sequences with V and J called. These copies leave out some clones; in studies compared against another copy, an unresolved V gene accounts for under half, and the cause of the remainder is not known. In this sample the table shows about 25,000 clones, about 80% of which occur a single time. The top ten clonotypes cover 0.7% to 0.75% of the sample. V is cut by 1 base and J by 7 bases, and the space between the germline ends is 10 bases. The CDR3 starts with the cysteine, ends with the phenylalanine, and has 12 residues. The sequence is cut down to CDR3 DNA, 36 bases in frame from base 1. Via the germline V gene (reference sequence), CDR1 is GTSNPN and CDR2 SVGIG.

The rearranged segments are TRBV30 and TRBJ2-5; the D gene assignment is ambiguous. Sample: CD45RA- memory CD4+ T cells from PBMCs. Taken with the paper, the label for cell subset or site translates to: memory T cells sorted ex vivo from peripheral blood. The clonotype comes from a human donor with narcolepsy. In nucleotide form, the sequence is TGTGCCTGGAGTGGGGATTGGGGGACCCAGTACTTC. It encodes CAWSGDWGTQYF.